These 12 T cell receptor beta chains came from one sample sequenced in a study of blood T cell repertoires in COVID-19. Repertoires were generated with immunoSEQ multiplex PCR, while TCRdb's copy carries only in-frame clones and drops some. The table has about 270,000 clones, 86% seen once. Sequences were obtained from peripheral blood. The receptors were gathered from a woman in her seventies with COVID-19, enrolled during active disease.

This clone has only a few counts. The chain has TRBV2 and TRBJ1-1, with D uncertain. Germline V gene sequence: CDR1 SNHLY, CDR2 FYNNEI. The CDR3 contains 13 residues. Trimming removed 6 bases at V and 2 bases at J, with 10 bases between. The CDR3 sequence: CASRDSRNTEAFF. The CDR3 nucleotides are TGTGCCAGCAGGGACTCTCGAAACACTGAAGCTTTCTTT.

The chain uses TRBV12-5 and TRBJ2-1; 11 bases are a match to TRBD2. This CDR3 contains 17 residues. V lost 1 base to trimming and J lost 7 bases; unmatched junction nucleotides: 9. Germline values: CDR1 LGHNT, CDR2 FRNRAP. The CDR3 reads CASGLALLAGAVNEQFF. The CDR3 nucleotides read TGTGCTAGTGGTTTGGCCCTACTAGCGGGGGCCGTTAATGAGCAGTTCTTC.

The CDR3 region is CASSFSGGAYNEQFF. The CDR3 coding sequence is TGTGCCAGCAGCTTCAGCGGGGGGGCCTACAATGAGCAGTTCTTC. The chain has TRBV7-9 and TRBJ2-1; 10 nucleotides align to TRBD2. The CDR3 extends over 15 amino acids. J lost 2 bases, V lost 3 bases, and 1 base had no gene match. Germline values: CDR1 SEHNR, CDR2 FQNEAQ (reference sequence).

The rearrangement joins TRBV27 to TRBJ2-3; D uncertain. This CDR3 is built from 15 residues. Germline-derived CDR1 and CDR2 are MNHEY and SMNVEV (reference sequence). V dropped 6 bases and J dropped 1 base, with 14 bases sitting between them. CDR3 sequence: CASSLVLMRTDTQYF. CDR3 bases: TGTGCCAGCAGCCTAGTTTTGATGCGCACAGATACGCAGTATTTT.

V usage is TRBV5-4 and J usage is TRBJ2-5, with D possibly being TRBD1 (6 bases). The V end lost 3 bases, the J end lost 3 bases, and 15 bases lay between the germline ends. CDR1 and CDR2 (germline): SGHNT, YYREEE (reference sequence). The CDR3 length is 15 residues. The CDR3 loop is CASSWDPEGEETQYF. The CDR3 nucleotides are TGTGCCAGCAGCTGGGACCCTGAGGGGGAAGAGACCCAGTACTTC.

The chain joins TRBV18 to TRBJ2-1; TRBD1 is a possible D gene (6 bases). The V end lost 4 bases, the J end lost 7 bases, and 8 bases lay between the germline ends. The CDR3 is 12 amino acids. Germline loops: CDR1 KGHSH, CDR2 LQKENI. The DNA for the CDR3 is TGTGCCAGCTCACTGGGGACAAATGAGCAGTTCTTC. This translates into CASSLGTNEQFF. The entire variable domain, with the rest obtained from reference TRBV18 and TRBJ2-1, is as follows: NAGVMQNPRHLVRRRGQEARLRCSPMKGHSHVYWYRQLPEEGLKFMVYLQKENIIDESGMPKERFSAEFPKEGPSILRIQQVVRGDSAAYFCASSLGTNEQFFGPGTRLTVL.

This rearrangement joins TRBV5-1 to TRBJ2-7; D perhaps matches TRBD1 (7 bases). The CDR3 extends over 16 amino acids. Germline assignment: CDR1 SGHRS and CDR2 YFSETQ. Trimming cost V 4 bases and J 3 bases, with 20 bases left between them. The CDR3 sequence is CASSPAVGQGGYEQYF. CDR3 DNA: TGCGCCAGCAGCCCCGCTGTAGGCCAGGGGGGCTACGAGCAGTACTTC.

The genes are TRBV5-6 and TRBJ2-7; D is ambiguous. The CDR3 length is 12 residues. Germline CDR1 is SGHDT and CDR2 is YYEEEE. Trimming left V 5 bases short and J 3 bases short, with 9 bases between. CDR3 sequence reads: CASSGDYYEQYF. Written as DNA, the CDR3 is TGTGCCAGCAGTGGAGATTACTACGAGCAGTACTTC.

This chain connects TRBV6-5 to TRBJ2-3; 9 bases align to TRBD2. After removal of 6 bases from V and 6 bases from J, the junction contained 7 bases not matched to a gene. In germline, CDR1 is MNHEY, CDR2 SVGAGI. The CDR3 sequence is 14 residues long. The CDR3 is CASRLAGPADTQYF. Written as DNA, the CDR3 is TGTGCCAGCAGGCTAGCGGGGCCCGCGGATACGCAGTATTTT.

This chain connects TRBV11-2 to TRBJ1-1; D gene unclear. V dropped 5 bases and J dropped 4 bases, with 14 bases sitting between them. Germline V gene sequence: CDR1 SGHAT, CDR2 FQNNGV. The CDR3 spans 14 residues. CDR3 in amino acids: CASSPTGGSTEAFF. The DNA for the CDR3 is TGTGCCAGCAGCCCAACGGGTGGTAGCACTGAAGCTTTCTTT.

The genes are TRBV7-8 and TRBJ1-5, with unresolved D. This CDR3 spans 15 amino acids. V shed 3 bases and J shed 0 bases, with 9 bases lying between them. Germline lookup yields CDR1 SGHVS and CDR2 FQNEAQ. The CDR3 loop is CASSFGIFSNQPQHF. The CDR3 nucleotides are TGTGCCAGCAGCTTTGGCATTTTTAGCAATCAGCCCCAGCATTTT.

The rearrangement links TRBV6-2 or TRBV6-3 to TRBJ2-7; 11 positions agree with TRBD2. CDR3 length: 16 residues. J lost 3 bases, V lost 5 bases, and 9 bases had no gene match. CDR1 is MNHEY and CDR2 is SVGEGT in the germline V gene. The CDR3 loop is CASSLAGTSGVYEQYF. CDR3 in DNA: TGTGCCAGCAGTCTGGCCGGGACTAGCGGCGTCTACGAGCAGTACTTC.